This passage covers 27 T cell receptor beta chains from one sample sequenced in a study of Ad26.COV2.S vaccination and SARS-CoV-2 variants. Treatment reported: around 19 received Ad26.COV2.S at low or high dose, single or two shots; 5 received placebo; per-sample allocation not given. Collection of samples fell on day 63 after the first vaccine or placebo injection. Method: immunoSEQ multiplex PCR; TCRdb's copy keeps in-frame clones and lacks some. Altogether roughly 700,000 clones are present, roughly 90% being singletons, with the ten largest covering approximately 1.5%. The specimen was peripheral blood, collected in a trial of Ad26.COV2.S vaccine versus placebo. These receptors all come from a person aged 18-65 years who received the Ad26.COV2.S COVID-19 vaccine or a placebo.

V is TRBV19 and J is TRBJ2-3, with 9 bases lining up with TRBD2. CDR1 is LNHDA, CDR2 SQIVND, per germline (reference sequence). With 7 bases clipped from V and 2 bases from J, the junction kept 4 bases outside the gene matches. The CDR3 runs to 14 residues. The CDR3 coding sequence is TGTGCCAGTATGCTAGCGGGATCCACAGATACGCAGTATTTT. It yields the protein CASMLAGSTDTQYF.

The chain has TRBV3-1 (or the pseudogene TRBV3-2) and TRBJ2-5; the D gene is possibly TRBD2 (6 bases). The CDR3 is 13 amino acids. V lost 1 base to trimming and J lost 5 bases, with 8 bases between them. Germline CDR1 reads LGHDT; CDR2 reads YNNKEL (reference sequence). The CDR3 bases are TGTGCCAGCAGCCAAGGGGACTGGGAGACCCAGTACTTC. This encodes CASSQGDWETQYF.

The chain is built from TRBV18 and TRBJ2-7; TRBD2 matches 9 bases. The germline CDR1 and CDR2 sequences are KGHSH and LQKENI. This CDR3 region has 16 residues. The ends lost 2 bases at V and 2 bases at J; junction bases unmatched: 7. In DNA form, the CDR3 reads TGTGCCAGCTCACCAAAACTGACTAGCGGAGCCTACGAGCAGTACTTC. Translating gives CASSPKLTSGAYEQYF.

This clone was seen a single time. This chain joins TRBV11-2 and TRBJ2-6; 7 bases align to TRBD1. The CDR3 runs 17 residues. Germline values: CDR1 SGHAT, CDR2 FQNNGV. Trimming at V came to 5 bases and at J to 2 bases, leaving 9 bases not matched to a gene. The CDR3 bases are TGTGCCAGCAGCGAACCGGGACAGCAAACTGGGGCCAACGTCCTGACTTTC. This sequence encodes CASSEPGQQTGANVLTF.

The CDR3 is CASSQEVSGVGLGTDTQYF. CDR3 sequence (DNA): TGTGCCAGCAGCCAAGAGGTTAGCGGGGTGGGCCTTGGCACAGATACGCAGTATTTT. The chain employs TRBV3-1 (or the pseudogene TRBV3-2) and TRBJ2-3; 8 nucleotides line up with TRBD2. Germline-derived CDR1 and CDR2 are LGHDT and YNNKEL (reference sequence). The J segment lost 1 base and the V segment lost 0 bases, leaving 12 bases of the junction unmatched. The CDR3 is made up of 19 amino acids.

The chain is built from TRBV6-5 and TRBJ1-6; D is ambiguous. The CDR3 runs to 15 residues. Germline-derived CDR1 and CDR2 are MNHEY and SVGAGI. V was cut by 4 bases and J by 6 bases, with 13 bases left in between. The CDR3 region has the DNA TGTGCCAGCAGTTGGCACAATGGCGGTAATTCACCCCTCCACTTT. It codes for CASSWHNGGNSPLHF.

The V call is TRBV10-3, the J call TRBJ1-3; no reliable D call. Germline assignment: CDR1 ENHRY and CDR2 SYGVKD. V shed 5 bases and J shed 0 bases, with 11 bases lying between them. The CDR3 extends over 15 amino acids. CDR3 amino acids: CAISKALSSGNTIYF. Here the CDR3 DNA reads TGTGCCATCAGTAAGGCACTAAGCTCTGGAAACACCATATATTTT.

This clone came up once. V gene TRBV5-8 combines with J gene TRBJ2-7; 10 nucleotides line up with TRBD1. Germline loops: CDR1 SGHTS, CDR2 YDEGEE. The CDR3 totals 15 residues. The J segment lost 2 bases and the V segment lost 5 bases, leaving 7 bases of the junction unmatched. The CDR3 is CASRAGTGEAYEQYF. The DNA of the CDR3 is TGTGCCAGCAGGGCCGGGACAGGGGAGGCCTACGAGCAGTACTTC.

The chain combines TRBV7-3 with TRBJ2-1; D not certain. Germline CDR1 is SGHTA and CDR2 is FQGTGA. The CDR3 has 15 amino acids. With 5 bases removed from V and 0 bases from J, the gap between germline ends came to 11 bases. The CDR3 region has the DNA TGTGCCAGCAGCCCGAGTGCTAGCTCCTACAATGAGCAGTTCTTC. Translation gives CASSPSASSYNEQFF.

This sequence joins TRBV4-3 and TRBJ2-2; D gene unclear. CDR1 and CDR2 from the germline V gene are LGHNA and YSLEER. V gave up 0 bases and J gave up 3 bases, with 14 bases separating them. The CDR3 covers 17 residues. CDR3 amino acids: CASSQENAAEDTGELFF. In nucleotides, the CDR3 is TGCGCCAGCAGCCAAGAAAACGCGGCCGAGGACACCGGGGAGCTGTTTTTT.

V gene TRBV6-5 combines with J gene TRBJ2-1, with D maybe TRBD1 (5 bases). The germline V and J ends were trimmed by 5 bases and 4 bases, with 12 bases remaining between them. Looked up from germline, CDR1 is MNHEY and CDR2 is SVGAGI. CDR3 length: 14 amino acids. The CDR3 loop reads CASSQTGPYNEQFF. The CDR3 DNA reads TGTGCCAGCAGTCAAACAGGTCCTTACAATGAGCAGTTCTTC.

The chain employs TRBV5-6 and TRBJ2-7; D is unresolved. Looked up from germline, CDR1 is SGHDT and CDR2 is YYEEEE. The CDR3 spans 14 residues. Trimming left V 0 bases short and J 3 bases short, with 10 bases between. In DNA form, the CDR3 reads TGTGCCAGCAGCTTGGCCCTGCAGGTCTACGAGCAGTACTTC. This translates into CASSLALQVYEQYF.

The chain uses TRBV4-2 and TRBJ2-1; TRBD2 agrees at 7 bases. From germline, CDR1 is LGHNA and CDR2 YNFKEQ. V shed 4 bases and J 5 bases; nucleotides not matched to a gene: 5. The CDR3 loop spans 14 amino acids. The CDR3 reads CASSRTRDDNEQFF. As DNA, the CDR3 is TGTGCCAGCAGCCGGACTAGGGACGACAATGAGCAGTTCTTC.

The V call is TRBV7-9, the J call TRBJ2-3; D gene unclear. The germline V gene encodes CDR1 SEHNR and CDR2 FQNEAQ (reference sequence). There are 13 residues in the CDR3. The germline V and J ends were trimmed by 6 bases and 2 bases, with 9 bases remaining between them. This CDR3 is CASRAPNTDTQYF. Written as DNA, the CDR3 is TGTGCCAGCAGAGCCCCCAACACAGATACGCAGTATTTT.

This chain joins TRBV19 and TRBJ2-1, with a tentative D call TRBD2 (7 bases). The CDR3 length is 14 residues. Trimming took off 5 bases at V and 6 bases at J, with 14 bases between the two ends. Germline-derived CDR1 and CDR2 are LNHDA and SQIVND (reference sequence). CDR3 bases: TGTGCCAGTAGTGGGGGGGCCTTCCTCAATGAGCAGTTCTTC. Protein sequence: CASSGGAFLNEQFF.

V usage is TRBV18 and J usage is TRBJ2-1, with 12 bases that match TRBD2. V gave up 3 bases and J gave up 8 bases; unmatched junction bases: 8. The CDR3 covers 16 residues. The germline V gene has CDR1 KGHSH and CDR2 LQKENI. CDR3 DNA sequence: TGTGCCAGCTCACCTCGGCTAGCGGGGGGGCCGGATGAGCAGTTCTTC. Translated: CASSPRLAGGPDEQFF.

This rearrangement joins TRBV30 to TRBJ1-1; D possibly corresponds to TRBD1 (5 bases). Germline CDR1 and CDR2: GTSNPN and SVGIG (reference sequence). V lost 4 bases and J lost 11, with 20 bases in between. CDR3 length equals 13 residues. Here the CDR3 reads CAWTSGTVEGAFF. As DNA, the CDR3 is TGTGCCTGGACGTCCGGGACCGTGGAAGGGGCTTTCTTT.

The gene calls are TRBV7-9 and TRBJ1-5; no firm D call. The ends were cut back, 1 base at V and 6 bases at J, with 7 bases in the middle. From germline, CDR1 is SEHNR and CDR2 FQNEAQ (reference sequence). The CDR3 has 13 amino acids. CDR3 nucleotide sequence: TGTGCCAGCAGCTTAGGAGAGGGTCAGCCCCAGCATTTT. Its protein product is CASSLGEGQPQHF.

The rearrangement joins TRBV6-5 to TRBJ1-6; the D gene is possibly TRBD1 (5 bases). The germline V and J ends were trimmed by 6 bases and 9 bases, with 15 bases remaining between them. Germline CDR1 is MNHEY and CDR2 is SVGAGI. The CDR3 length is 14 residues. CDR3 region: CASRRDPSRSPLHF. CDR3 nucleotide sequence: TGTGCCAGCAGAAGGGACCCCTCTCGTTCACCCCTCCACTTT.

The V call is TRBV10-1, the J call TRBJ2-3; D is possibly TRBD1 or TRBD2 (5 bases each). CDR3 length equals 15 residues. Germline assignment: CDR1 WNHNN and CDR2 SYGVQD (reference sequence). V shed 3 bases and J shed 2 bases, with 12 bases lying between them. Here the CDR3 DNA reads TGCGCCAGCAGTGACCCCGGGACGGTCACAGATACGCAGTATTTT. It encodes CASSDPGTVTDTQYF.

The chain joins TRBV7-2 to TRBJ1-6; D gene uncertain. The CDR3 runs to 16 residues. Germline V gives CDR1 SGHTA, CDR2 FQGNSA. V shed 5 bases and J shed 0 bases, with 11 bases lying between them. CDR3 bases: TGTGCCAGCAGCCCCCACATGAGCTCCTATAATTCACCCCTCCACTTT. Its translation is CASSPHMSSYNSPLHF. The variable domain in full, completed from reference TRBV7-2 and TRBJ1-6, reads GAGVSQSPSNKVTEKGKDVELRCDPISGHTALYWYRQSLGQGLEFLIYFQGNSAPDKSGLPSDRFSAERTGGSVSTLTIQRTQQEDSAVYLCASSPHMSSYNSPLHFGNGTRLTVT.

The J gene is TRBJ2-7, the V gene TRBV3-1 (or the pseudogene TRBV3-2); maybe TRBD2 (5 bases). Germline V CDR1 and CDR2: LGHDT, YNNKEL (reference sequence). V was pared by 7 bases and J by 4 bases, with 20 bases between. The CDR3 length is 15 residues. CDR3 in DNA: TGTGCCAGCACCCGAGGGCCCGAGCGGTGGTACGAGCAGTACTTC. This encodes CASTRGPERWYEQYF.

The V call is TRBV5-1, the J call TRBJ1-6; weak D call: TRBD1 (5 bases). Germline-derived CDR1 and CDR2 are SGHRS and YFSETQ. The V gene lost 2 bases and the J gene lost 8 bases, with 14 bases spanning the gap. The CDR3 is 15 residues long. CDR3 sequence: CASSFTGTEDSPLHF. The CDR3 DNA reads TGCGCCAGCAGCTTTACCGGGACGGAGGATTCACCCCTCCACTTT.

This clone was found a few times. The chain recombines TRBV7-9 with TRBJ2-2; 7 bases are a match to TRBD1. CDR1 SEHNR and CDR2 FQNEAQ come from the germline V gene (reference sequence). J gave up 0 bases and V 5 bases, and 3 bases lay outside the gene matches. The CDR3 runs 15 residues. CDR3 in amino acids: CASSLDRPNTGELFF. The CDR3 region has the DNA TGTGCCAGCAGCCTGGACAGGCCGAACACCGGGGAGCTGTTTTTT.

V gene TRBV4-3 combines with J gene TRBJ2-7; D uncertain. CDR3 length equals 16 residues. V was cut by 0 bases and J by 2 bases, with 14 bases left in between. Germline values: CDR1 LGHNA, CDR2 YSLEER. The CDR3 sequence: CASSQDRSSFTYEQYF. As DNA, the CDR3 is TGCGCCAGCAGCCAAGATAGGTCCAGCTTCACCTACGAGCAGTACTTC.

CDR3 amino acids: CASSRPGTSRSWTGELFF. The CDR3 DNA sequence: TGTGCCAGCAGCCGTCCCGGGACTAGCCGGTCCTGGACCGGGGAGCTGTTTTTT. This chain connects TRBV7-6 to TRBJ2-2, with 9 positions matching TRBD2. This CDR3 has 18 amino acids. Germline assignment: CDR1 SGHVS and CDR2 FNYEAQ. With V trimmed by 5 bases and J by 5 bases, 15 bases remained unmatched. Based on the CDR3 plus reference TRBV7-6 and TRBJ2-2, the full variable domain is GAGVSQSPRYKVTKRGQDVALRCDPISGHVSLYWYRQALGQGPEFLTYFNYEAQQDKSGLPNDRFSAERPEGSISTLTIQRTEQRDSAMYRCASSRPGTSRSWTGELFFGEGSRLTVL.

This chain connects TRBV6-5 to TRBJ1-1, with a weak D call TRBD1 (6 bases). Germline V gene lookup returns CDR1 MNHEY and CDR2 SVGAGI. The CDR3 runs to 14 residues. V shed 1 base and J shed 7 bases, with 13 bases lying between them. This CDR3 reads CASSYLAGGGEAFF. CDR3 coding DNA: TGTGCCAGCAGTTACTTGGCTGGGGGCGGTGAAGCTTTCTTT.